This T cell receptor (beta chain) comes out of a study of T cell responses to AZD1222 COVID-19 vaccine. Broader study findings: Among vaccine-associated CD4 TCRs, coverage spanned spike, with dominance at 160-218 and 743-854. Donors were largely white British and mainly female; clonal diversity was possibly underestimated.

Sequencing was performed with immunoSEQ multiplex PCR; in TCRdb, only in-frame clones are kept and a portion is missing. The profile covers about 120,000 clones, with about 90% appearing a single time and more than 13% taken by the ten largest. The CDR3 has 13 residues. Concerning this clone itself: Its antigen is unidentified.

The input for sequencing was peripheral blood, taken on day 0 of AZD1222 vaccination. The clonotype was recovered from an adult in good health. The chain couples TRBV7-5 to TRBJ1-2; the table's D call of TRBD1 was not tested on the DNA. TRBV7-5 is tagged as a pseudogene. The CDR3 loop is CARSLVWGHGYTF. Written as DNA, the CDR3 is TGTGCCAGAAGCTTAGTGTGGGGCCATGGCTACACCTTC.